These T cell receptor beta chains were read from a single sample in a study of response to subunit inactivated influenza vaccine. In TCRdb, the RT-PCR reads were re-called with MiXCR into one record per CDR3 protein. There are roughly 540,000 distinct CDR3 sequences in the sample; roughly 25% occur only once, and under 3.5% lies in the top ten. These data were likewise used in another study, on T cells expressing NK-cell markers.

Specimen: CD4+ T cells sorted from PBMCs, collected roughly 13 days after vaccination. The origin of the receptors is a man aged 50 or older who received an inactivated influenza vaccine. Both conserved end residues are part of each CDR3. A D gene is named only where the DNA matches it firmly.

CDR3 length: 14
V gene: TRBV9
D gene: .
J gene: TRBJ2-3
CDR3 protein: CASSPRLGTDTQYF

CDR3 length: 17
V gene: TRBV13
D gene: TRBD1
J gene: TRBJ1-2
CDR3 protein: CASSLRISGQGARGYTF

CDR3 length: 16
V gene: TRBV4-3
D gene: TRBD1
J gene: TRBJ2-1
CDR3 protein: CASSQDLQTGSNEQFF

CDR3 length: 13
V gene: TRBV4-3
D gene: TRBD2
J gene: TRBJ2-1
CDR3 protein: CASSQTGTSSRFF

CDR3 length: 15
V gene: TRBV5-1
D gene: TRBD2
J gene: TRBJ2-1
CDR3 protein: CASSSGTSGSVSQFF

CDR3 length: 15
V gene: TRBV15
D gene: .
J gene: TRBJ1-4
CDR3 protein: CATSSRTATNEKLFF

CDR3 length: 17
V gene: TRBV12-3/TRBV12-4
D gene: .
J gene: TRBJ1-6
CDR3 protein: CASSFSRGSSYNSPLHF

CDR3 length: 14
V gene: TRBV7-9
D gene: .
J gene: TRBJ2-1
CDR3 protein: CASSFFQGNNEQFF

CDR3 length: 15
V gene: TRBV18
D gene: TRBD1
J gene: TRBJ2-1
CDR3 protein: CASSRGTGGYNEQFF

CDR3 length: 14
V gene: TRBV5-1
D gene: .
J gene: TRBJ2-7
CDR3 protein: CASSQDLNSYEQYF

CDR3 length: 15
V gene: TRBV18
D gene: .
J gene: TRBJ2-7
CDR3 protein: CASSPVQVKNDEQYF

CDR3 length: 11
V gene: TRBV10-3
D gene: .
J gene: TRBJ2-1
CDR3 protein: CAISEYNEQFF

CDR3 length: 14
V gene: TRBV9
D gene: TRBD1
J gene: TRBJ2-5
CDR3 protein: CASSAGQGKETQYF

CDR3 length: 13
V gene: TRBV16
D gene: TRBD2
J gene: TRBJ2-1
CDR3 protein: CASTPERENEQFF

CDR3 length: 14
V gene: TRBV20-1
D gene: TRBD2
J gene: TRBJ2-5
CDR3 protein: CSARLAGSQETQYF

CDR3 length: 15
V gene: TRBV12-3/TRBV12-4
D gene: TRBD1
J gene: TRBJ1-5
CDR3 protein: CASSDRGSGNQPQHF

CDR3 length: 13
V gene: TRBV6-6
D gene: TRBD1
J gene: TRBJ1-2
CDR3 protein: CASSYGQVGGYTF

CDR3 length: 13
V gene: TRBV6-1
D gene: TRBD1
J gene: TRBJ2-7
CDR3 protein: CASSRYRGHEQYF

CDR3 length: 12
V gene: TRBV29-1
D gene: .
J gene: TRBJ2-7
CDR3 protein: CSVIDGSYEQYF

CDR3 length: 14
V gene: TRBV19
D gene: TRBD1
J gene: TRBJ2-1
CDR3 protein: CASEDRGRDNEQFF